Following are 8 T cell receptor beta chains from one sample sequenced in a study of T cell responses to AZD1222 COVID-19 vaccine. Produced via immunoSEQ multiplex PCR; TCRdb's table is partial and in-frame only. The sample carries 85,000 to 120,000 clones, roughly 84% recorded once. Sequenced here: peripheral blood, sampled on day 0 of AZD1222 vaccination. All receptors derive from an adult in good health.

V and J are TRBV7-3 and TRBJ2-3; no clear D gene. The CDR3 extends over 15 amino acids. Germline V gene data show CDR1 as SGHTA and CDR2 as FQGTGA. Deletions cut 3 bases from V and 5 bases from J, with 15 bases between. In DNA form, the CDR3 reads TGTGCCAGCAGCTTTACTGGCTCGAAAGGAGATACGCAGTATTTT. Translating it yields CASSFTGSKGDTQYF.

The chain employs TRBV13 and TRBJ2-5; 16 bases map to TRBD2. The CDR3 has 15 amino acids. Trimming took 5 bases from V and 5 from J; bases not matched to a gene: 2. Germline V lookup: CDR1 PRHDT, CDR2 FYEKMQ (reference sequence). Written as DNA, the CDR3 is TGTGCCAGCAGCCCGGGACTAGCGGGAGGGGAGACCCAGTACTTC. Its protein is CASSPGLAGGETQYF.

The rearrangement joins TRBV3-1 (or the pseudogene TRBV3-2) to TRBJ1-6, with D hard to call. V dropped 0 bases and J dropped 10 bases, with 4 bases sitting between them. Germline loops: CDR1 LGHDT, CDR2 YNNKEL (reference sequence). The CDR3 loop spans 12 amino acids. CDR3 sequence reads: CASSQEHSPLHF. The CDR3 DNA follows: TGTGCCAGCAGCCAAGAACACTCACCCCTCCACTTT.

The J gene is TRBJ1-4, the V gene TRBV2; tentatively, D is TRBD1 (5 bases). Germline V lookup: CDR1 SNHLY, CDR2 FYNNEI. This CDR3 spans 15 amino acids. V was pared by 8 bases and J by 7 bases, with 20 bases between. CDR3 sequence: CASRSQGVIGEKLFF. The DNA for the CDR3 is TGTGCCAGCCGGTCCCAGGGTGTAATTGGTGAAAAACTGTTTTTT.

The chain couples TRBV3-1 (or the pseudogene TRBV3-2) to TRBJ2-2; D is possibly TRBD1 (7 bases). The CDR3 has 16 residues. Trimming pared 3 bases from V and 1 base from J, leaving 12 bases between. Germline V gives CDR1 LGHDT, CDR2 YNNKEL (reference sequence). CDR3 protein: CASSQAGGLNTGELFF. DNA for the CDR3: TGTGCCAGCAGCCAGGCAGGGGGACTGAACACCGGGGAGCTGTTTTTT.

This chain uses TRBV9 with TRBJ1-3; D is unresolved. This CDR3 spans 16 amino acids. Germline V gives CDR1 SGDLS, CDR2 YYNGEE. V was trimmed by 0 bases and J by 0 bases, leaving 10 bases between them. CDR3 in DNA: TGTGCCAGCAGCGTAGGTGGCCAGACCTCTGGAAACACCATATATTTT. This gives the protein CASSVGGQTSGNTIYF.

V gene TRBV28 combines with J gene TRBJ1-2, with D tentatively TRBD1 (5 bases). The CDR3 has 13 residues. Germline V gene lookup returns CDR1 MDHEN and CDR2 SYDVKM. Trimming cost V 1 base and J 5 bases, with 8 bases left between them. This CDR3 is CASSLSPGYGYTF. The CDR3 DNA sequence: TGTGCCAGCAGTTTATCCCCAGGGTATGGCTACACCTTC.

The J gene is TRBJ2-5, the V gene TRBV12-3 or TRBV12-4; D gene uncertain. V lost 3 bases and J lost 5, with 10 bases in between. The CDR3 is 13 residues long. In nucleotides, the CDR3 is TGTGCCAGCAGTTTCTCGTTTTTGGAGACCCAGTACTTC. It specifies CASSFSFLETQYF.